The 30 T cell receptor beta chains in this list originate from one sample, sequenced in a study of T cells in Graves' hyperthyroidism and ophthalmopathy. Amplified regions were TCR beta CDR3 sequences from RNA transcripts. With the HTBI primer set, the TCR CDR3 went through a first round of RT-PCR. TCRdb reprocessed the multiplex PCR reads with MiXCR, giving one entry per CDR3 protein. The sample contains 500,000 to 600,000 distinct CDR3 sequences, about 45% of which appear only once. Sequences were obtained from peripheral blood or thyroid tissue (not recorded which). Receptors originate from a woman between 18 and 30 years old with Graves' hyperthyroidism.

This clonotype was observed at least ten times. This chain connects TRBV27 to TRBJ1-1, with no clear D. The germline CDR1 and CDR2 sequences are MNHEY and SMNVEV (reference sequence). Trimming removed 0 bases from V and 11 bases from J, with 13 bases in between. The CDR3 has 13 amino acids. CDR3 DNA: TGTGCCAGCAGTTTATCGAATTCGGTTGACGCTTTCTTT. Translating it yields CASSLSNSVDAFF.

The gene calls are TRBV6-5 and TRBJ2-7; 14 bases align to TRBD2. The J segment lost 3 bases and the V segment lost 10 bases, leaving 5 bases of the junction unmatched. Germline-derived CDR1 and CDR2 are MNHEY and SVGAGI. This CDR3 region has 14 residues. This CDR3 reads CATLTSGRDYEQYF. The CDR3 DNA sequence: TGTGCCACCTTGACTAGCGGGAGGGACTACGAGCAGTACTTC.

This clonotype has at least ten counts. The rearrangement joins TRBV7-9 to TRBJ2-7; D not resolved. With 9 bases removed from V and 0 bases from J, the gap between germline ends came to 18 bases. The CDR3 covers 15 residues. Germline CDR1 reads SEHNR; CDR2 reads FQNEAQ (reference sequence). The CDR3 spells CARLGPESSSYEQYF. CDR3 nucleotide sequence: TGTGCCAGGCTCGGGCCGGAATCAAGCTCCTACGAGCAGTACTTC. Looking up the rest from reference TRBV7-9 and TRBJ2-7 gives the full variable domain: DTGVSQNPRHKITKRGQNVTFRCDPISEHNRLYWYRQTLGQGPEFLTYFQNEAQLEKSRLLSDRFSAERPKGSFSTLEIQRTEQGDSAMYLCARLGPESSSYEQYFGPGTRLTVT.

The chain couples TRBV6-5 to TRBJ1-5, with TRBD1 as a possible D gene (6 bases). CDR3 length: 16 residues. Germline V gene data show CDR1 as MNHEY and CDR2 as SVGAGI. Trimming took off 4 bases at V and 7 bases at J, with 20 bases between the two ends. CDR3 DNA: TGTGCCAGCAGTTTGGGGGGGCGCCGTTGGGAGCAGCCCCAGCATTTT. This encodes CASSLGGRRWEQPQHF.

Details on this clonotype: The junction and the germline gene differ at one end; a read error may be behind it. The V gene is TRBV7-9, the J gene TRBJ2-1, with TRBD2 identical over 10 bases. Looked up from germline, CDR1 is SEHNR and CDR2 is FQNEAQ (reference sequence). The CDR3 is made up of 16 amino acids. The CDR3 here is CASSTGLAFSYNEQIF. CDR3 coding DNA: TGTGCCAGCAGCACGGGACTAGCGTTTAGCTACAATGAGCAGATCTTC. Together with reference TRBV7-9 and TRBJ2-1, the CDR3 gives the full variable domain: DTGVSQNPRHKITKRGQNVTFRCDPISEHNRLYWYRQTLGQGPEFLTYFQNEAQLEKSRLLSDRFSAERPKGSFSTLEIQRTEQGDSAMYLCASSTGLAFSYNEQIFGPGTRLTVL.

This clonotype has just a few counts. Compared with germline, one end of the junction differs, possibly owing to a read error. This chain uses TRBV7-7 with TRBJ2-5; D remains ambiguous. Per germline, CDR1 SSHAT and CDR2 FNYEAQ (reference sequence). The CDR3 length is 13 residues. CDR3 sequence (DNA): TGTGCTAGCAGCTTACTTACTTGGGAGACCCAGTACTTC. Translating it yields CASSLLTWETQYF.

J is TRBJ1-1 and V is TRBV12-3 or TRBV12-4; tentative D call: TRBD1 (6 bases). V was shortened by 4 bases and J by 1 base, with 13 bases between the two germline ends. CDR3 length equals 15 residues. The DNA of the CDR3 is TGTGCCAGCAGTTCTCAACGGGGGCAGAACACTGAAGCTTTCTTT. Its translation: CASSSQRGQNTEAFF.

Points on this clonotype: This likely comes from a read error, as the CDR3 has no conserved phenylalanine or tryptophan at its end. The genes are TRBV7-2 and TRBJ1-6, with 7 bases fitting TRBD1. In germline, CDR1 is SGHTA, CDR2 FQGNSA. This CDR3 comprises 15 residues. CDR3 nucleotides: TGTGCCAGCAGCGTAGCTCACAGGGGAAATTCCCCCCTCCACGTT. It encodes CASSVAHRGNSPLHV.

Ten or more counts support this clonotype. Here the CDR3 reads CASSMRVNTEAFF. DNA of the CDR3: TGCGCCAGCAGCATGAGGGTAAACACTGAAGCTTTCTTT. V usage is TRBV5-1 and J usage is TRBJ1-1, with D unresolved. V gave up 4 bases and J gave up 2 bases, with 9 bases separating them. The CDR3 runs 13 residues. CDR1 is SGHRS, CDR2 YFSETQ, per germline.

This chain connects TRBV5-1 to TRBJ2-3, with TRBD2 identical over 8 bases. The germline V gene has CDR1 SGHRS and CDR2 YFSETQ. V was pared by 5 bases and J by 5 bases, with 22 bases of the junction left unmatched. The CDR3 sequence is 19 residues long. The CDR3 here is CASSHPGLVFLGMGDTQYF. CDR3 bases: TGCGCCAGCAGTCATCCGGGACTAGTCTTTTTGGGTATGGGAGATACGCAGTATTTT.

This chain connects TRBV5-1 to TRBJ2-2, with D maybe TRBD2 (6 bases). Germline V CDR1 and CDR2: SGHRS, YFSETQ. V lost 0 bases to trimming and J lost 11 bases, with 20 bases between them. This CDR3 has 16 residues. This chain's CDR3 is CASSLGDGRAYNELFF. For the CDR3, the DNA is TGCGCCAGCAGCTTGGGTGACGGGAGAGCCTACAATGAGCTGTTTTTT.

With respect to this clonotype: The CDR3 end shows no conserved phenylalanine or tryptophan, and so a read error is likely. The genes are TRBV7-9 and TRBJ2-1, with 8 bases that match TRBD2. Germline V gene data show CDR1 as SEHNR and CDR2 as FQNEAQ (reference sequence). Losses at the gene ends were 9 bases for V and 6 bases for J; bases not matched to a gene: 13. This CDR3 is built from 15 residues. The CDR3 spells CASTSRAGGLNEQFL. The CDR3 nucleotides are TGTGCCAGTACCAGTAGGGCGGGAGGCCTCAATGAGCAGTTCCTC.

Points on this clonotype: This sequence may be a read error, since a much larger clone differs from it by one base. The conserved closing phenylalanine or tryptophan is absent in this CDR3, likely reflecting a read error. The rearrangement joins TRBV7-9 to TRBJ1-4, with TRBD1 identical over 9 bases. Germline V gene data show CDR1 as SEHNR and CDR2 as FQNEAQ (reference sequence). J was trimmed by 6 bases and V by 6 bases; bases with no gene match: 5. CDR3 length: 14 residues. The CDR3 sequence is CASSSRTGDEKLFS. The DNA for the CDR3 is TGTGCCAGCAGTTCCAGGACAGGGGATGAAAAACTGTTTTCT.

This clonotype was seen at least ten times. The chain has TRBV11-2 and TRBJ2-5; D is ambiguous. Trimming left V 6 bases short and J 5 bases short, with 28 bases between. Germline CDR1 is SGHAT and CDR2 is FQNNGV. The CDR3 length is 18 residues. CDR3 in DNA: TGTGCCAGCAGTCCCGTTATCCTATCGAGCCGGTTAGGGGAGACCCAGTACTTC. It yields the protein CASSPVILSSRLGETQYF. Full variable domain (missing parts from reference TRBV11-2 and TRBJ2-5): EAGVAQSPRYKIIEKRQSVAFWCNPISGHATLYWYQQILGQGPKLLIQFQNNGVVDDSQLPKDRFSAERLKGVDSTLKIQPAKLEDSAVYLCASSPVILSSRLGETQYFGPGTRLLVL.

This clonotype was counted a few times. The CDR3 carries no conserved terminal phenylalanine or tryptophan, so it likely arises from a read error. The DNA is omitted, as the CDR3 cannot be located on it reliably, and the CDR3 follows TCRdb's listing. This chain connects TRBV29-1 to TRBJ1-1. The CDR3 is 9 residues long, counting both termini. The V gene's germline CDR1 is SQVTM and CDR2 ANQGSEA. CDR3: CSVQHSDFY.

This clonotype was recorded at least ten times. This chain uses TRBV6-5 with TRBJ1-2; D is unresolved. V was pared by 2 bases and J by 1 base, with 5 bases between. The CDR3 consists of 13 residues. Germline V gives CDR1 MNHEY, CDR2 SVGAGI. The CDR3 DNA follows: TGTGCCAGCAGTTACGGGTTTAACTATGGCTACACCTTC. As protein: CASSYGFNYGYTF.

This clonotype was counted many times. The chain links TRBV7-2 to TRBJ2-7; 12 bases agree with TRBD2. Trimming took 0 bases from V and 0 from J; bases not matched to a gene: 9. The CDR3 totals 19 residues. The germline V gene encodes CDR1 SGHTA and CDR2 FQGNSA. The CDR3 DNA reads TGTGCCAGCAGCTTAGCAGGACTAGCGGGGTTCCATTCCTCCTACGAGCAGTACTTC. Amino acid sequence: CASSLAGLAGFHSSYEQYF.

The V call is TRBV20-1, the J call TRBJ2-1; 12 nucleotides agree with TRBD2. Germline assignment: CDR1 DFQATT and CDR2 SNEGSKA (reference sequence). CDR3 length equals 16 residues. V lost 1 base and J lost 8; bases outside the gene matches: 9. Here the CDR3 reads CSARGLAGGPRDEQFF. The DNA of the CDR3 is TGCAGTGCTAGAGGGCTAGCGGGAGGGCCCCGGGATGAGCAGTTCTTC.

In this sample, this clonotype turned up a few times. The CDR3 sequence: CASSPGLAGLNGELFF. In nucleotides, the CDR3 is TGCGCCAGCAGCCCGGGACTAGCGGGATTAAACGGGGAGCTGTTTTTT. The V call is TRBV4-3, the J call TRBJ2-2; TRBD2 matches at 13 bases. Germline V CDR1 and CDR2: LGHNA, YSLEER. The length of the CDR3 is 16 residues. The V segment lost 4 bases and the J segment 7 bases; nucleotides outside the gene matches: 6.

This clonotype has at least ten counts. V and J are TRBV20-1 and TRBJ1-1; D remains unclear. The ends were cut back, 1 base at V and 4 bases at J, with 13 bases in the middle. The germline V gene has CDR1 DFQATT and CDR2 SNEGSKA (reference sequence). The CDR3 is 14 residues long. The CDR3 protein is CSARVSSEATEAFF. The CDR3 nucleotides read TGCAGTGCTAGAGTCTCATCTGAGGCCACTGAAGCTTTCTTT.

In its sample, this clonotype was seen once. This CDR3 fails to terminate in the conserved phenylalanine or tryptophan, so it likely reflects a read error. No DNA is shown, since the ends of the CDR3 on it are uncertain; the CDR3 is the one TCRdb lists. The chain links TRBV20-1 to TRBJ2-6. Including both end residues, the CDR3 is 14 amino acids long. Germline V CDR1 and CDR2: DFQATT, SNEGSKA (reference sequence). CDR3 sequence reads: CSARRDSGANVLVL.

The J gene is TRBJ1-4, the V gene TRBV6-4; no definite D call. The CDR3 has 15 amino acids. The germline CDR1 and CDR2 sequences are MRHNA and SNTAGT. V was pared by 5 bases and J by 8 bases, with 18 bases between. The CDR3 region is CASSYPAPGREKLFF. The CDR3, as DNA: TGTGCCAGCAGTTACCCCGCACCGGGTCGAGAAAAACTGTTTTTT.

This clonotype was counted ten times or more. The CDR3 is CASDPGREGPYEQYF. CDR3 bases: TGTGCCAGCGACCCAGGGCGGGAGGGCCCCTACGAGCAGTACTTC. The chain is built from TRBV11-2 and TRBJ2-7, with 9 bases aligning to TRBD2. The CDR3 consists of 15 residues. J was trimmed by 2 bases and V by 8 bases; bases with no gene match: 10. Germline V lookup: CDR1 SGHAT, CDR2 FQNNGV.

The chain has TRBV11-2 and TRBJ2-5; the match to TRBD2 covers 13 bases. The CDR3 extends over 18 amino acids. Germline V lookup: CDR1 SGHAT, CDR2 FQNNGV. J lost 3 bases, V lost 6 bases, and 13 bases had no gene match. CDR3 sequence: CASSSTTYGLAGEETQYF. The DNA for the CDR3 is TGTGCCAGCAGTTCCACCACCTATGGACTAGCGGGAGAAGAGACCCAGTACTTC.

This clonotype was counted many times. V and J are TRBV20-1 and TRBJ1-2, with TRBD1 matching 9 bases. CDR1 is DFQATT and CDR2 is SNEGSKA in the germline V gene (reference sequence). This CDR3 region has 17 residues. Trimming cost V 2 bases and J 0 bases; bases outside gene matches: 10. The CDR3 DNA is TGCAGTGCTAGAAGGACAGGGGAATCGGGAGCTAACTATGGCTACACCTTC. Its protein is CSARRTGESGANYGYTF.

On this clonotype: A much larger clone differs from this one at a single base, so this may be a read error. The rearrangement uses TRBV5-1 and TRBJ1-1; D call uncertain. CDR1 and CDR2 from the germline V gene are SGHRS and YFSETQ. The CDR3 is 16 residues long. Trimming removed 0 bases at V and 0 bases at J, with 12 bases between. The CDR3 region is CASSLAPGRVNTEAFF. CDR3 nucleotide sequence: TGCGCCAGCAGCTTGGCACCCGGTCGTGTGAACACTGAAGCTTTCTTT.

Turning to this clonotype: It may be a read error: a sequence one base away is much more abundant. V and J are TRBV2 and TRBJ1-3; D possibly corresponds to TRBD1 (5 bases). The V gene lost 7 bases and the J gene lost 2 bases, with 12 bases spanning the gap. This CDR3 region has 14 residues. CDR1 is SNHLY and CDR2 is FYNNEI in the germline V gene. CDR3 amino acids: CASKDTYAGNTIYF. In nucleotides, the CDR3 is TGTGCCAGCAAGGACACGTATGCTGGAAACACCATATATTTT.

This clonotype was seen a handful of times. The gene calls are TRBV7-2 and TRBJ2-2; 16 bases map to TRBD2. The CDR3 loop spans 17 amino acids. CDR1 and CDR2 from the germline V gene are SGHTA and FQGNSA. Trimming removed 5 bases from V and 3 bases from J; junction bases left unmatched: 3. The CDR3 here is CASSPGTSGRDTGELFF. In DNA form, the CDR3 reads TGTGCCAGCAGCCCCGGGACTAGCGGGAGGGACACCGGGGAGCTGTTTTTT.

As concerns this clonotype: Compared with germline, one end of the junction differs, possibly owing to a read error. J is TRBJ1-1 and V is TRBV12-3 or TRBV12-4, with D unresolved. The CDR3 totals 12 residues. The CDR3 reads CASMLLNTEAFF. CDR3 DNA: TGTGCCAGCATGCTCTTGAACACCGAAGCTTTCTTT.

Worth noting for this clonotype: A single base separates this from a much larger clone, so it may be a read error. V and J are TRBV6-2 or TRBV6-3 and TRBJ2-7; D could derive from TRBD1 or TRBD2 (5 bases each). The CDR3 length is 13 residues. Per the germline V gene, CDR1 is MNHEY and CDR2 is SVGEGT. With 9 bases removed from V and 3 bases from J, the gap between germline ends came to 15 bases. Here the CDR3 DNA reads TGTGCCAGTCGTCCGGGACCCGTCTACGAGCAGTACTTC. It encodes CASRPGPVYEQYF.